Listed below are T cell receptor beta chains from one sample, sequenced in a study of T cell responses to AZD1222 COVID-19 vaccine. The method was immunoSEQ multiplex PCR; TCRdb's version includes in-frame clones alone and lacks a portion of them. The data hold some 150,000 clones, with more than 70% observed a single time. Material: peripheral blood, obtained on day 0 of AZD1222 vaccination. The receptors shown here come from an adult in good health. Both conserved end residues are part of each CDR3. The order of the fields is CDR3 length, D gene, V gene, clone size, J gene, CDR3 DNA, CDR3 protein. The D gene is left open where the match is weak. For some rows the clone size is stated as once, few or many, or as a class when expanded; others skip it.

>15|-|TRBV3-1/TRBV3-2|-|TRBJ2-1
TGTGCCAGCAGCCAAGACTCAGGTAGACACAATGAGCAGTTCTTC
CASSQDSGRHNEQFF
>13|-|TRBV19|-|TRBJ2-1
TGTGCCAGTAGTATGGGAAATAACAATGAGCAGTTCTTC
CASSMGNNNEQFF
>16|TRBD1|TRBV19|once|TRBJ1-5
TGTGCCAGTAGTATCATCTTGGACAGGGCTTGGCAGCCCCAGCATTTT
CASSIILDRAWQPQHF
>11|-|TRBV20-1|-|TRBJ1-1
TGCAGTGCTAATGGGCATACTGAAGCTTTCTTT
CSANGHTEAFF
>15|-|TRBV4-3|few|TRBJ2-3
TGCGCCAGCAGCCAAGTGACGGGAGGCACAGATACGCAGTATTTT
CASSQVTGGTDTQYF
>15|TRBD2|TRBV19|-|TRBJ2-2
TGTGCCAGTACACTAGCGGGGGTGAACACCGGGGAGCTGTTTTTT
CASTLAGVNTGELFF
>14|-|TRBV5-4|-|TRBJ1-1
TGTGCCAGCGGAGGGGGGCATTCGGGAACTGAAGCTTTCTTT
CASGGGHSGTEAFF
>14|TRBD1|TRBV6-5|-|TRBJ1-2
TGTGCCAGCAAGGGACAGGAGACTAACTATGGCTACACCTTC
CASKGQETNYGYTF
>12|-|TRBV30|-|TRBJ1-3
TGTGCCTGGGAGTTCTCTGGAAACACCATATATTTT
CAWEFSGNTIYF
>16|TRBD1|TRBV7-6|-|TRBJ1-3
TGTGCCAGCAGCCCTACAAAACAGGGGGCTGGAAACACCATATATTTT
CASSPTKQGAGNTIYF
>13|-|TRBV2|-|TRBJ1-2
TGTGCCAGTGAAGATGGGGCCACCGATGGCTACACCTTC
CASEDGATDGYTF
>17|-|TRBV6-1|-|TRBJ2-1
TGTGCCAGCAGTGACCCCAATAGCCGGAGCTCCTACAATGAGCAGTTCTTC
CASSDPNSRSSYNEQFF
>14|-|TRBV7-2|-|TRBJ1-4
TGTGCCAGCAGCATGACAGATAGTAATGAAAAACTGTTTTTT
CASSMTDSNEKLFF
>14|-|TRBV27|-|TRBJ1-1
TGTGCCAGCAGTCCCTGGAGGGCGAACACTGAAGCTTTCTTT
CASSPWRANTEAFF
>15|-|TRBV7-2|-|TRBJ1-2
TGTGCCAGCAGCTTAGGGGGGCCCTCTAACTATGGCTACACCTTC
CASSLGGPSNYGYTF
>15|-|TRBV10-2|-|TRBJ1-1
TGCGCCAGCTGGGGCACAGCACGAGGGAACACTGAAGCTTTCTTT
CASWGTARGNTEAFF
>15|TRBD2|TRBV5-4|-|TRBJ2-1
TGTGCCAGCACCCAGCGGGCTAGCGGGAGCAATGAGCAGTTCTTC
CASTQRASGSNEQFF
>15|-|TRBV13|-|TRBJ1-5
TGTGCCAGCAGCCTGACAGAAGATAGCAATCAGCCCCAGCATTTT
CASSLTEDSNQPQHF
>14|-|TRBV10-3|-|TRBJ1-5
TGTGCCATCGGAAAAGGGAAGGGCAATCAGCCCCAGCATTTT
CAIGKGKGNQPQHF
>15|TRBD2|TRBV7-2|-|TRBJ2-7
TGTGCCAGCAGCTTATATACGGGAGGGCACTACGAGCAGTACTTC
CASSLYTGGHYEQYF
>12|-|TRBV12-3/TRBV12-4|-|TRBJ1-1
TGTGCCAGCAGTTCGGCCAGTTCTGAAGCTTTCTTT
CASSSASSEAFF
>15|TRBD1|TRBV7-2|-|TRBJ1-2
TGTGCCAGCAGCGCCTCACAGGGGTCTAACTATGGCTACACCTTC
CASSASQGSNYGYTF
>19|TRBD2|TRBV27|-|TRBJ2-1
TGTGCCAGCAGTTTATATCGACTAGCGGGAGCGCCAGGCTACAATGAGCAGTTCTTC
CASSLYRLAGAPGYNEQFF
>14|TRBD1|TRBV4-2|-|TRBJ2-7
TGTGCCAGCAGCCGCTGGGACAGGCCGGGCGAGCAGTACTTC
CASSRWDRPGEQYF
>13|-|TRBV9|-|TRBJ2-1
TGTGCCAGCAGCGTAGGAGTCTACAATGAGCAGTTCTTC
CASSVGVYNEQFF
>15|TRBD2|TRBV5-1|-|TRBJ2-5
TGCGCCAGCAGCTTGCAAGCGGGAGACCAAGAGACCCAGTACTTC
CASSLQAGDQETQYF
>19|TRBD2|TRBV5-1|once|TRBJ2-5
TGCGCCAGCAGCTTGGGGGCTAGACAAAGCGGGAGGGCCGGAGAGACCCAGTACTTC
CASSLGARQSGRAGETQYF
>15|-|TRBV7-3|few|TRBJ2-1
TGTGCCAGCAGCTTGACCCCGAGCTCCTACAATGAGCAGTTCTTC
CASSLTPSSYNEQFF
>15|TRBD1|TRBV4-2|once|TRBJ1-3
TGTGCCAGCAGTCTCCCCGGGACAGCGGGAAACACCATATATTTT
CASSLPGTAGNTIYF
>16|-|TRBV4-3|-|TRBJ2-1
TGCGCCAGCAGCCAAGGTGTCTCGTTGTTTAACAATGAGCAGTTCTTC
CASSQGVSLFNNEQFF
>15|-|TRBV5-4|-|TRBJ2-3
TGTGCCAGCAGCTTCGCAGGAGGGCTTACAGATACGCAGTATTTT
CASSFAGGLTDTQYF
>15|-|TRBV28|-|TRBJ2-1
TGTGCCAGCAGTCCAAACGTCCGAATGGACAATGAGCAGTTCTTC
CASSPNVRMDNEQFF
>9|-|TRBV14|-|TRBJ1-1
TGTGGATGGGCAACGGGAGCTTTCTTT
CGWATGAFF
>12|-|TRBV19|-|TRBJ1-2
TGTGCCAGTAGCGTAGCTAACTATGGCTACACCTTC
CASSVANYGYTF
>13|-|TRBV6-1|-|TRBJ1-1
TGTGCCAGCAGTGATGACTTCGGGACTGAAGCTTTCTTT
CASSDDFGTEAFF
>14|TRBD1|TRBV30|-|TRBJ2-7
TGTGCCTGGAGGGGACAGGGGAGCTCCTACGAGCAGTACTTC
CAWRGQGSSYEQYF
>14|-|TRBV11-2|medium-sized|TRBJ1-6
TGTGCCAGCAGCTCTCTATTGGATGGATCACCCCTCCACTTT
CASSSLLDGSPLHF
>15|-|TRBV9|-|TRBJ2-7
TGTGCCAGCAGCCCCCGGGACACCAGCTCCTACGAGCAGTACTTC
CASSPRDTSSYEQYF
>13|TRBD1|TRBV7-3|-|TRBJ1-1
TGTGCCAGCAGCTCTACGGACAGGGGTGAGGCTTTCTTT
CASSSTDRGEAFF
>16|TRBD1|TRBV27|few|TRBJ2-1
TGTGCCAGCAGTTTTGTAGGGAGACAGGGTCACAATGAGCAGTTCTTC
CASSFVGRQGHNEQFF